Reported below is one T cell receptor beta chain. The antigen is not known. Looked up from germline, CDR1 is MNHEY and CDR2 is SVGAGI. V was clipped by 7 bases and J by 11 bases, with 17 bases between them. This CDR3 has 13 amino acids. The sample originates from a study of siplizumab effects on memory and regulatory T cells. The repertoire was sequenced with immunoSEQ multiplex PCR; TCRdb's copy has only in-frame clones and lacks some. The sample contains 94,000 or so clones, around 95% of which appear only once. Unstimulated naive, memory, effector memory and TEMRA subsets from a few donor pairs have been sequenced, the authors report. Study results and limitations: Among sequences traceable to unstimulated CD4+ memory cells, alloreactive ones were significantly reduced by siplizumab. There was no confirmation of the suppressive function of proliferating Tregs from siplizumab cultures. Unstimulated subsets contained matches for only a minor fraction of alloreactive clones.

This clonotype originated in a human donor in good health. Sequencing was done on a sample of naive CD4+ T cells sorted from blood. The chain uses TRBV6-5 and TRBJ1-4; possibly TRBD1 for D (6 bases). The CDR3 nucleotides are TGTGCCAGCACCTCCCAACAGGGATTCAAACTGTTTTTT. Its protein product is CASTSQQGFKLFF.